These 26 T cell receptor beta chains originate from one sample sequenced in a study of blood T cell repertoires in COVID-19. Clones were sequenced by immunoSEQ multiplex PCR, and TCRdb holds only the in-frame ones, with some missing. Of 95,000 to 120,000 clones in the sample, about 85% were seen once. Sequenced sample: peripheral blood. The receptors come from a man aged 50 to 60 with acute or convalescent COVID-19.

The CDR3 sequence is CASSEGQGDNQPQHF. CDR3 coding DNA: TGTGCCAGCAGCGAGGGACAGGGCGACAATCAGCCCCAGCATTTT. This rearrangement joins TRBV2 to TRBJ1-5; 9 bases fit TRBD1. V dropped 6 bases and J dropped 3; count of bases not matched to a gene: 6. CDR3 length: 15 amino acids. Per germline, CDR1 SNHLY and CDR2 FYNNEI.

V is TRBV7-8 and J is TRBJ2-7; 12 bases align to TRBD2. The CDR3 is 17 residues long. Germline V gene lookup returns CDR1 SGHVS and CDR2 FQNEAQ. J lost 9 bases, V lost 2 bases, and 14 bases had no gene match. This CDR3 reads CASSLSPASGGAPPQYV. The CDR3 nucleotides read TGTGCCAGCAGCTTAAGTCCGGCTAGCGGGGGGGCTCCTCCGCAGTACGTC.

The chain couples TRBV5-5 to TRBJ1-1, with TRBD1 matching 8 bases. From germline, CDR1 is SGHKS and CDR2 YYEKEE (reference sequence). The J segment lost 2 bases and the V segment lost 1 base, leaving 7 bases of the junction unmatched. The CDR3 runs to 16 residues. CDR3 protein: CASSLTQGATNTEAFF. The CDR3 DNA reads as TGTGCCAGCAGCTTGACCCAGGGGGCCACCAACACTGAAGCTTTCTTT. Full variable domain (missing parts from reference TRBV5-5 and TRBJ1-1): DAGVTQSPTHLIKTRGQQVTLRCSPISGHKSVSWYQQVLGQGPQFIFQYYEKEERGRGNFPDRFSARQFPNYSSELNVNALLLGDSALYLCASSLTQGATNTEAFFGQGTRLTVV.

This clone was seen only a few times. The gene calls are TRBV11-1 and TRBJ2-3, with 9 bases aligning to TRBD2. This CDR3 has 18 residues. The trim removed 0 bases at V and 0 bases at J, leaving 7 bases unmatched. Per germline, CDR1 SGHAT and CDR2 FQDESV (reference sequence). CDR3 sequence: CASSLARVLAGSTDTQYF. Written as DNA, the CDR3 is TGTGCCAGCAGCTTAGCGCGTGTGCTAGCGGGAAGCACAGATACGCAGTATTTT.

The chain has TRBV19 and TRBJ1-4; maybe TRBD1 (5 bases). CDR1 LNHDA and CDR2 SQIVND come from the germline V gene (reference sequence). The CDR3 runs to 16 residues. Between the trimmed V and J ends, which lost 3 bases and 8 bases, there was a span of 19 bases. This CDR3 is CASSIRVRPEGEKLFF. CDR3 in DNA: TGTGCCAGTAGTATTAGGGTACGGCCGGAGGGGGAAAAACTGTTTTTT. The full variable domain, in which reference TRBV19 and TRBJ1-4 provide the parts outside the CDR3, is DGGITQSPKYLFRKEGQNVTLSCEQNLNHDAMYWYRQDPGQGLRLIYYSQIVNDFQKGDIAEGYSVSREKKESFPLTVTSAQKNPTAFYLCASSIRVRPEGEKLFFGSGTQLSVL.

The rearrangement uses TRBV28 and TRBJ1-2; tentatively, D is TRBD1 (5 bases). The CDR3 runs to 14 residues. The germline V gene encodes CDR1 MDHEN and CDR2 SYDVKM. V was cut by 5 bases and J by 3 bases, with 13 bases left in between. CDR3: CASSNDGTDYGYTF. CDR3 nucleotide sequence: TGTGCCAGCAGTAACGACGGGACTGACTATGGCTACACCTTC.

The chain uses TRBV19 and TRBJ2-2; D gene uncertain. This CDR3 has 15 residues. The V gene lost 4 bases and the J gene lost 0 bases, with 9 bases spanning the gap. Germline CDR1 reads LNHDA; CDR2 reads SQIVND (reference sequence). The chain's CDR3 is CASSKALANTGELFF. CDR3 coding DNA: TGTGCCAGTAGTAAAGCCTTAGCGAACACCGGGGAGCTGTTTTTT.

The chain is built from TRBV5-1 and TRBJ1-1; the match to TRBD1 covers 8 bases. The CDR3 extends over 14 amino acids. After removal of 7 bases from V and 3 bases from J, the junction contained 8 bases not matched to a gene. CDR1 and CDR2 from the germline V gene are SGHRS and YFSETQ. The CDR3 DNA reads TGCGCCAGCCAGGCAGGGGGCGCCGACACTGAAGCTTTCTTT. Protein product: CASQAGGADTEAFF.

Points on this clone: A read error may account for a junction end that differs from germline. The chain combines TRBV3-1 (or the pseudogene TRBV3-2) with TRBJ1-1; D is perhaps TRBD1 (6 bases). Per germline, CDR1 LGHDT and CDR2 YNNKEL (reference sequence). This CDR3 has 14 residues. For the CDR3, the DNA is TGTGCCAGCAGCCTCCGTATGGGACAAGGAGAATCTATCTTT. Its protein product is CASSLRMGQGESIF.

The V gene is TRBV5-4, the J gene TRBJ1-1; a possible D gene is TRBD1 (5 bases). Germline-derived CDR1 and CDR2 are SGHNT and YYREEE (reference sequence). Trimming pared 1 base from V and 1 base from J, leaving 11 bases between. This CDR3 comprises 15 residues. The CDR3 here is CASSLLGRANTEAFF. CDR3 in DNA: TGTGCCAGCAGCTTGCTTGGCAGGGCGAACACTGAAGCTTTCTTT.

The rearrangement joins TRBV6-1 to TRBJ2-3; D might be TRBD1 (6 bases). Germline loops: CDR1 MNHNS, CDR2 SASEGT. The CDR3 has 15 amino acids. V dropped 3 bases and J dropped 2 bases, with 12 bases sitting between them. Here the CDR3 reads CASSDLGTTTDTQYF. Written as DNA, the CDR3 is TGTGCCAGCAGTGACCTAGGGACAACCACAGATACGCAGTATTTT.

The gene calls are TRBV7-2 and TRBJ1-2, with D possibly TRBD1 on 6 matching bases. CDR3 length: 13 amino acids. Trimming pared 5 bases from V and 3 bases from J, leaving 10 bases between. Germline CDR1 SGHTA, CDR2 FQGNSA. The CDR3 reads CASSRDRYYGYTF. The CDR3, as DNA: TGTGCCAGCAGCCGAGACAGGTACTATGGCTACACCTTC.

V usage is TRBV28 and J usage is TRBJ1-2; TRBD1 matches 7 bases. The V gene end was trimmed by 5 bases and the J gene end by 2 bases; junction bases not matched to a gene: 2. CDR3 length: 13 residues. CDR1 MDHEN and CDR2 SYDVKM come from the germline V gene. In DNA form, the CDR3 reads TGTGCCAGCAGTGGGGACAGAAACTATGGCTACACCTTC. Protein product: CASSGDRNYGYTF.

The rearrangement links TRBV4-1 to TRBJ2-2; D is unresolved. Trimming stripped 0 bases from V and 7 bases from J, with 12 bases between. Germline CDR1 is MGHRA and CDR2 is YSYEKL. The CDR3 totals 15 residues. CDR3 loop: CASSQEKNVGGELFF. In DNA form, the CDR3 reads TGCGCCAGCAGCCAAGAAAAGAACGTCGGCGGGGAGCTGTTTTTT.

V usage is TRBV5-4 and J usage is TRBJ1-6; TRBD1 matches 12 bases. CDR1 is SGHNT and CDR2 is YYREEE in the germline V gene (reference sequence). J was trimmed by 7 bases and V by 4 bases; bases with no gene match: 6. The CDR3 length is 16 residues. The CDR3 region has the DNA TGTGCCAGCAGCCAAAGGGACAGGGGGCTAAATTCACCCCTCCACTTT. Its protein is CASSQRDRGLNSPLHF.

The V and J genes are TRBV28 and TRBJ1-6, with D uncertain. The germline gives CDR1 MDHEN, CDR2 SYDVKM. Trimming removed 6 bases at V and 8 bases at J, with 20 bases between. This CDR3 spans 16 amino acids. CDR3 sequence: CASSQPRGEGDSPLHF. CDR3 bases: TGTGCCAGCAGCCAACCCAGAGGTGAAGGTGATTCACCCCTCCACTTT.

The V and J genes are TRBV5-1 and TRBJ2-2, with 9 positions matching TRBD1. V lost 0 bases to trimming and J lost 4 bases; unmatched junction nucleotides: 7. This CDR3 region has 17 residues. Germline V gene sequence: CDR1 SGHRS, CDR2 YFSETQ. The CDR3 spells CASSLASGTGFTGELFF. The CDR3 DNA is TGCGCCAGCAGCTTGGCCAGCGGGACAGGGTTCACCGGGGAGCTGTTTTTT.

The V and J genes are TRBV2 and TRBJ1-5, with D uncertain. CDR3 length: 13 amino acids. Trimming stripped 5 bases from V and 4 bases from J, with 9 bases between. Germline-derived CDR1 and CDR2 are SNHLY and FYNNEI. The CDR3 is CASSYQLNQPQHF. In DNA, the CDR3 is TGTGCCAGCAGTTATCAGTTAAATCAGCCCCAGCATTTT.

This sequence joins TRBV9 and TRBJ2-1, with 11 bases identical to TRBD2. The CDR3 is 15 residues long. The V and J ends lost 2 bases and 11 bases, in that order; junction bases with no gene match: 9. Germline values: CDR1 SGDLS, CDR2 YYNGEE. CDR3 amino acids: CASSVGSGGANKQFF. Here the CDR3 DNA reads TGTGCCAGCAGCGTGGGTAGCGGGGGGGCTAATAAGCAGTTCTTC. Variable domain in full (rest from reference TRBV9 and TRBJ2-1): DSGVTQTPKHLITATGQRVTLRCSPRSGDLSVYWYQQSLDQGLQFLIQYYNGEERAKGNILERFSAQQFPDLHSELNLSSLELGDSALYFCASSVGSGGANKQFFGPGTRLTVL.

This clone has only one observation. The chain has TRBV3-1 (or the pseudogene TRBV3-2) and TRBJ2-1; 8 positions agree with TRBD2. Germline lookup yields CDR1 LGHDT and CDR2 YNNKEL (reference sequence). This CDR3 has 16 residues. V was pared by 4 bases and J by 6 bases, with 11 bases of the junction left unmatched. CDR3 loop: CASSLSPGLDSNEQFF. The CDR3 DNA follows: TGTGCCAGCAGCCTGAGTCCGGGACTAGACTCCAATGAGCAGTTCTTC.

This clone has only a few counts. The V call is TRBV14, the J call TRBJ1-6, with D perhaps matching TRBD1 (5 bases). This CDR3 comprises 14 residues. With 1 base removed from V and 7 bases from J, the gap between germline ends came to 8 bases. The germline gives CDR1 SGHDN, CDR2 FVKESK. The DNA of the CDR3 is TGTGCCAGCAGCCAAGTGGGACTAAATTCACCCCTCCACTTT. Amino acid sequence: CASSQVGLNSPLHF.

This clone has only a few counts. The chain uses TRBV28 and TRBJ1-1, with 11 bases aligning to TRBD1. In germline, CDR1 is MDHEN, CDR2 SYDVKM. CDR3 length: 14 residues. V dropped 6 bases and J dropped 5; count of bases not matched to a gene: 5. The CDR3: CASSKDRGPTEAFF. In nucleotides, the CDR3 is TGTGCCAGCAGCAAGGACAGGGGGCCAACTGAAGCTTTCTTT.

The genes are TRBV24-1 and TRBJ2-5; 8 bases map to TRBD1. This CDR3 has 21 residues. V lost 7 bases and J lost 2; bases outside the gene matches: 26. Per germline, CDR1 KGHDR and CDR2 SFDVKD. The CDR3 protein is CATSDSSPGAGGIGFQETQYF. Here the CDR3 DNA reads TGTGCCACCAGCGACTCCTCCCCCGGCGCAGGGGGCATCGGGTTTCAAGAGACCCAGTACTTC.

V and J are TRBV10-3 and TRBJ2-7, with D unclear. Trimming cost V 6 bases and J 2 bases, with 8 bases left between them. This CDR3 contains 12 residues. Germline V gene data show CDR1 as ENHRY and CDR2 as SYGVKD. As DNA, the CDR3 is TGTGCCATCAGCGACAACACCTACGAGCAGTACTTC. Protein sequence: CAISDNTYEQYF.

This clone was detected a few times. The rearrangement links TRBV5-1 to TRBJ2-7, with 11 bases matching TRBD1. Germline-derived CDR1 and CDR2 are SGHRS and YFSETQ. The trim removed 5 bases at V and 4 bases at J, leaving 8 bases unmatched. The CDR3 is 15 amino acids. CDR3 coding DNA: TGCGCCAGCAGTCAAACCGGGACAGGGGGTTACGAGCAGTACTTC. Amino acids: CASSQTGTGGYEQYF.

The chain is built from TRBV7-2 and TRBJ2-6, with D possibly matching TRBD2 (5 bases). Per the germline V gene, CDR1 is SGHTA and CDR2 is FQGNSA. Trimming took off 1 base at V and 14 bases at J, with 9 bases between the two ends. The CDR3 runs to 12 residues. In nucleotides, the CDR3 is TGTGCCAGCAGCTTAGAGACCGGGATCCTGACTTTC. Protein product: CASSLETGILTF.